The rows below give T cell receptor beta chains drawn from one sample of a study of blood T cell repertoires in COVID-19. Sequenced by immunoSEQ multiplex PCR; TCRdb stores in-frame clones only, minus some. The table lists around 300,000 clones, over 75% of them singletons. Sequenced: PBMCs or T cells enriched from blood (not recorded which). These receptors originate from a woman in her thirties who had recovered from COVID-19. CDR3s include the opening cysteine and the closing phenylalanine or tryptophan. The D gene is left open where the match is weak. For some rows the clone size is stated as once, few or many, or as a class when expanded; others skip it.

CDR3nt	CDR3aa	d_gene	v_gene	j_gene	len	abundance
TGCGCCAGCAGCTTGGATGGGGAGCAGACCTCCTATAATTCACCCCTCCACTTT	CASSLDGEQTSYNSPLHF	NA	TRBV5-1	TRBJ1-6	18	few
TGTGCCAGCAGCTTGTCCGGGACAGGGCGAGACATTCAGTACTTC	CASSLSGTGRDIQYF	TRBD1	TRBV5-6	TRBJ2-4	15	once
TGTGCCACCAGTGATCCGGGACAGGGTTACAATGAGCAGTTCTTC	CATSDPGQGYNEQFF	TRBD1	TRBV24-1	TRBJ2-1	15	NA
TGTGCAAACAGGGGGCCGAACTATGGCTACACCTTC	CANRGPNYGYTF	TRBD1	TRBV28	TRBJ1-2	12	NA
TGTGCCAGCAGGGGCAGGGGGGCGTCAGGAGATACGCAGTATTTT	CASRGRGASGDTQYF	NA	TRBV7-2	TRBJ2-3	15	NA
TGTGCCAGCCAGGTGGGCCACGCGGGCGGTGAGCAGTTCTTC	CASQVGHAGGEQFF	NA	TRBV2	TRBJ2-1	14	once
TGTGCCTGGAGCGACAGGGAGAAAAGGGGGTCTTTCTTT	CAWSDREKRGSFF	TRBD1	TRBV30	TRBJ1-1	13	NA
TGTGCCAGCAAGGGACAGAGACTAGAAGATCAGCCCCAGCATTTT	CASKGQRLEDQPQHF	TRBD1	TRBV6-5	TRBJ1-5	15	few
TGTGCCAGCAGCCGTCTAGCGGGAGCCTCCTACAATGAGCAGTTCTTC	CASSRLAGASYNEQFF	TRBD2	TRBV27	TRBJ2-1	16	NA
TGTGCCAGCAGCCAACGGGACAGTTCACCCCTCCACTTT	CASSQRDSSPLHF	TRBD1	TRBV7-9	TRBJ1-6	13	NA
TGTGCCAGCAGCTTAGACGGCGGCCACGGTTCGGCTTTCTTT	CASSLDGGHGSAFF	NA	TRBV11-2	TRBJ1-1	14	NA
TGTGCCAGCAGTTCTGGACAGACAGATACGCAGTATTTT	CASSSGQTDTQYF	NA	TRBV28	TRBJ2-3	13	NA
TGCGCCAGCAGCCCGGGGACTAGCGGGAGTACCACAGATACGCAGTATTTT	CASSPGTSGSTTDTQYF	TRBD2	TRBV5-1	TRBJ2-3	17	NA
TGTGCCATCAGCGCCGGGACAGGGTTATTGGATACGCAGTATTTT	CAISAGTGLLDTQYF	TRBD1	TRBV10-3	TRBJ2-3	15	NA
TGTGCCAGCAGCCAGGGACAGGCAAATTCACCCCTCCACTTT	CASSQGQANSPLHF	TRBD1	TRBV5-4	TRBJ1-6	14	few
TGTGCCAGCAGTTTATGGAGCGGGGCATTGAGGGGCTACACCTTC	CASSLWSGALRGYTF	NA	TRBV28	TRBJ1-2	15	NA
TGTGCCAGCAGCCCGGACAGGGTATTAGGGGAAAAACTGTTTTTT	CASSPDRVLGEKLFF	TRBD1	TRBV9	TRBJ1-4	15	NA
TGCGCCAGCAGCCAAGATGAGGGCGGACCACCGTATCAGCCCCAGCATTTT	CASSQDEGGPPYQPQHF	NA	TRBV4-1	TRBJ1-5	17	NA
TGTGCCAGCAGCTTAGAAGGTGGGGCAGGCCAGACCTACGAGCAGTACTTC	CASSLEGGAGQTYEQYF	NA	TRBV7-2	TRBJ2-7	17	NA
TGTGCCTGGAGTGTGATGAGGGCTACAGATACGCAGTATTTT	CAWSVMRATDTQYF	NA	TRBV30	TRBJ2-3	14	NA
TGTGCCAGCAGTTTGGTAGCGGAAGAGACCCAGTACTTC	CASSLVAEETQYF	NA	TRBV27	TRBJ2-5	13	NA
TGTGCCAGCGCGGATGGAGGGCAAGCGGGGGGCGGGTATGAGCAGTTCTTC	CASADGGQAGGGYEQFF	TRBD2	TRBV18	TRBJ2-1	17	NA
TGTGCCAGCATTGAAAGCGGGAGCGACACCGGGGAGCTGTTTTTT	CASIESGSDTGELFF	TRBD2	TRBV28	TRBJ2-2	15	NA
TGTGCCAGCAGCCCTGCACAGGGGGCAGCTGGAAACACCATATATTTT	CASSPAQGAAGNTIYF	TRBD1	TRBV7-9	TRBJ1-3	16	few
TGTGCCACGGGGACAGGGGAGGTTACCGGGGAGCTGTTTTTT	CATGTGEVTGELFF	TRBD1	TRBV6-5	TRBJ2-2	14	NA
TGTGCCACCAGCAGAGGTCAGGGTATCGGCTATGGCTACACCTTC	CATSRGQGIGYGYTF	NA	TRBV15	TRBJ1-2	15	NA
TGCGCCAGCAGCCAACTTTCTTACAGCGGGACCAATGAGCAGTTCTTC	CASSQLSYSGTNEQFF	TRBD2	TRBV4-1	TRBJ2-1	16	once
TGTGCCAGCTCGTCGGGACAGGGCCTTTTCTACACCTTC	CASSSGQGLFYTF	TRBD1	TRBV18	TRBJ1-2	13	once
TGTGCCAGCAGCTTATATAACCCGGGACTAGCGGGAGTGTCCGGGGAGCTGTTTTTT	CASSLYNPGLAGVSGELFF	TRBD2	TRBV7-8	TRBJ2-2	19	NA
TGTGCCAGCAGCTTGACAGCAGGGCCACAGTACTTC	CASSLTAGPQYF	NA	TRBV7-3	TRBJ2-7	12	NA